Following are 26 T cell receptor beta chains from one sample sequenced in a study of human T cells and chemical hapten exposure. TCRdb reprocessed the RACE reads with MiXCR, giving one entry per CDR3 protein. The profile shows nearly 110,000 distinct CDR3 sequences, 12% of them singletons. The time point: pre-sensitization, week 0. The sample's treatment: therapeutic diphenylcyclopropenone sensitization with weekly scalp DPC. Sample: whole blood, taken in connection with sensitization to the hapten diphenylcyclopropenone (DPC). Receptors originate from a woman aged 50 to 60 with alopecia areata. Some clones in this sample may be carry-over from other donors' samples.

The V gene is TRBV6-6, the J gene TRBJ2-3; 9 bases are a match to TRBD2. V trimming: 5 bases; J trimming: 12 bases; junction bases outside the gene matches: 24. This CDR3 has 18 amino acids. The germline V gene has CDR1 MNHNY and CDR2 SVGAGI (reference sequence). The CDR3 here is CASSTPPGASGVRRGQYF. In nucleotides, the CDR3 is TGTGCCAGCAGTACTCCCCCCGGGGCTAGCGGGGTCCGCAGGGGACAGTATTTT.

The rearrangement links TRBV6-2 or TRBV6-3 to TRBJ1-1, with a tentative D call TRBD1 (5 bases). Germline CDR1 and CDR2: MNHEY and SVGEGT. The V and J ends lost 0 bases and 3 bases respectively, with 8 bases between them. This CDR3 spans 14 amino acids. The DNA for the CDR3 is TGTGCCAGCAGTTACTCGGGGCAGGACACTGAAGCTTTCTTT. Its translation is CASSYSGQDTEAFF.

This clonotype was seen repeatedly, ten times or more. V is TRBV5-1 and J is TRBJ2-3, with 11 bases that match TRBD2. This CDR3 region has 15 residues. Germline CDR1 and CDR2: SGHRS and YFSETQ. Trimming cost V 3 bases and J 6 bases; bases outside gene matches: 6. The CDR3 bases are TGCGCCAGCAGCTCGCTAGCGGGAGGTGCGGATACGCAGTATTTT. Protein sequence: CASSSLAGGADTQYF. Variable domain in full (rest from reference TRBV5-1 and TRBJ2-3): KAGVTQTPRYLIKTRGQQVTLSCSPISGHRSVSWYQQTPGQGLQFLFEYFSETQRNKGNFPGRFSGRQFSNSRSEMNVSTLELGDSALYLCASSSLAGGADTQYFGPGTRLTVL.

This clonotype was seen more than once but under ten times. This chain connects TRBV5-1 to TRBJ2-7, with TRBD2 matching over 10 bases. The germline V gene encodes CDR1 SGHRS and CDR2 YFSETQ. The CDR3 runs 16 residues. The ends lost 4 bases at V and 0 bases at J; junction bases unmatched: 7. The CDR3 DNA is TGCGCCAGCAGCGTACGGACTAGCGGACTCTCCTACGAGCAGTACTTC. Translation gives CASSVRTSGLSYEQYF.

The genes are TRBV4-1 and TRBJ1-2, with D hard to call. Trimming shortened V by 2 bases and J by 2 bases, and 12 bases separated the two germline ends. This CDR3 region has 15 residues. In germline, CDR1 is MGHRA, CDR2 YSYEKL. The CDR3 nucleotides are TGCGCCAGCAGCCAACGGGTCACGGGGAACTATGGCTACACCTTC. Residues: CASSQRVTGNYGYTF.

This clonotype has at least ten counts. V gene TRBV21-1 combines with J gene TRBJ1-2. TRBV21-1 is designated a pseudogene. The CDR3 is made up of 14 amino acids. CDR3 DNA sequence: TGTGCCAGCAGCATACAAAGGGCCGTCTATGGCTACACCTTC. This encodes CASSIQRAVYGYTF.

This clonotype was detected a few times. The rearrangement uses TRBV6-9 and TRBJ2-5; 14 bases match TRBD2. With V trimmed by 4 bases and J by 0 bases, 13 bases remained unmatched. Germline CDR1 reads MNHGY; CDR2 reads SVAAGI. The CDR3 extends over 20 amino acids. CDR3 in amino acids: CASSSFWGTSGRPNQETQYF. DNA for the CDR3: TGTGCCAGCAGTTCCTTTTGGGGGACTAGCGGGAGACCGAACCAAGAGACCCAGTACTTC.

This clonotype has just a few counts. The chain links TRBV11-2 to TRBJ2-7; no firm D call. The length of the CDR3 is 19 residues. Between the trimmed V and J ends, which lost 0 bases and 6 bases, there was a span of 27 bases. CDR1 and CDR2 from the germline V gene are SGHAT and FQNNGV. This chain's CDR3 is CASSLEGSRQLLAASEQYF. CDR3 in DNA: TGTGCCAGCAGCTTAGAAGGGTCTCGGCAGCTCCTCGCGGCCTCCGAGCAGTACTTC.

This clonotype was seen ten or more times. The CDR3 protein is CASSFSSRRNYYGYTF. For the CDR3, the DNA is TGTGCCAGCAGTTTTTCGTCTCGACGGAATTACTATGGCTACACCTTC. The J gene is TRBJ1-2, the V gene TRBV12-3 or TRBV12-4, with D unresolved. The CDR3 sequence is 16 residues long. The V and J ends lost 3 bases and 3 bases respectively, with 17 bases between them.

The sample holds a few counts of this clonotype. This sequence joins TRBV5-1 and TRBJ1-1, with TRBD1 matching over 8 bases. CDR1 is SGHRS and CDR2 is YFSETQ in the germline V gene. The CDR3 sequence is 15 residues long. V lost 5 bases to trimming and J lost 1 base; unmatched junction nucleotides: 7. For the CDR3, the DNA is TGCGCCAGCAGTTTTACCGGGACAGGGAACACTGAAGCTTTCTTT. It yields the protein CASSFTGTGNTEAFF.

This clonotype has a handful of counts. This chain joins TRBV20-1 and TRBJ2-1, with 9 positions matching TRBD2. Germline CDR1 is DFQATT and CDR2 is SNEGSKA (reference sequence). The CDR3 length is 14 residues. The ends lost 2 bases at V and 5 bases at J; junction bases unmatched: 4. The CDR3 coding sequence is TGCAGTGCTAGACGACTAGCGGCTGACAATGAGCAGTTCTTC. Its protein product is CSARRLAADNEQFF.

The rearrangement joins TRBV18 to TRBJ2-7; D may be TRBD2 (6 bases). CDR1 KGHSH and CDR2 LQKENI come from the germline V gene. The CDR3 contains 13 residues. Between the trimmed V and J ends, which lost 3 bases and 0 bases, there was a span of 6 bases. CDR3 in amino acids: CASSPGLSYEQYF. CDR3 DNA sequence: TGTGCCAGCTCACCGGGACTCTCCTACGAGCAGTACTTC.

The chain carries TRBV29-1 and TRBJ1-1, with D unresolved. The CDR3 length is 13 residues. Germline assignment: CDR1 SQVTM and CDR2 ANQGSEA. With 7 bases removed from V and 6 bases from J, the gap between germline ends came to 18 bases. CDR3 sequence (DNA): TGCAGCGCCAAACAAATCTTGGGATCTGAAGCTTTCTTT. The encoded protein is CSAKQILGSEAFF.

This clonotype has at least ten counts. CDR3 coding DNA: TGTGCCAGCTCACACTCGACAGGGGACCAAGAGACCCAGTACTTC. As protein: CASSHSTGDQETQYF. This rearrangement joins TRBV18 to TRBJ2-5, with 8 bases lining up with TRBD1. Germline V gene data show CDR1 as KGHSH and CDR2 as LQKENI. The length of the CDR3 is 15 residues. The V gene end was trimmed by 4 bases and the J gene end by 0 bases; junction bases not matched to a gene: 4.

This clonotype has a handful of counts. The chain has TRBV18 and TRBJ1-4, with unresolved D. V was trimmed by 6 bases and J by 5 bases, leaving 22 bases between them. This CDR3 is 17 amino acids long. Germline lookup yields CDR1 KGHSH and CDR2 LQKENI. The CDR3 coding sequence is TGTGCCAGCTCGCCCTTTCGTTTCGGGGATTTGAATGAAAAACTGTTTTTT. It codes for CASSPFRFGDLNEKLFF. Drawing the rest from reference TRBV18 and TRBJ1-4, the complete variable domain is NAGVMQNPRHLVRRRGQEARLRCSPMKGHSHVYWYRQLPEEGLKFMVYLQKENIIDESGMPKERFSAEFPKEGPSILRIQQVVRGDSAAYFCASSPFRFGDLNEKLFFGSGTQLSVL.

CDR3 bases: TGTGCCAGCAGTTTACTCCAGAGCGGTACCAGAGTAGATACGCAGTATTTT. Protein sequence: CASSLLQSGTRVDTQYF. The gene calls are TRBV12-3 or TRBV12-4 and TRBJ2-3, with D possibly being TRBD2 (5 bases). The CDR3 runs 17 residues. The V gene lost 2 bases and the J gene lost 5 bases, with 20 bases spanning the gap.

The chain carries TRBV7-2 and TRBJ2-3; the D is unclear. CDR3 length equals 11 residues. The V and J ends lost 3 bases and 7 bases respectively, with 5 bases between them. CDR1 and CDR2 (germline): SGHTA, FQGNSA. The CDR3 DNA is TGTGCCAGCAGCTTTAAGAATACGCAGTATTTT. Its translation: CASSFKNTQYF.

There are a few counts of this clonotype. V and J are TRBV7-9 and TRBJ1-2; 8 bases fit TRBD1. V dropped 10 bases and J dropped 3; count of bases not matched to a gene: 10. The CDR3 covers 14 residues. Germline CDR1 and CDR2: SEHNR and FQNEAQ (reference sequence). CDR3 sequence reads: CATNSPDRDYGYTF. In nucleotides, the CDR3 is TGTGCCACCAACTCCCCGGACAGGGACTATGGCTACACCTTC. The full variable domain, its missing parts supplied by reference TRBV7-9 and TRBJ1-2, is DTGVSQNPRHKITKRGQNVTFRCDPISEHNRLYWYRQTLGQGPEFLTYFQNEAQLEKSRLLSDRFSAERPKGSFSTLEIQRTEQGDSAMYLCATNSPDRDYGYTFGSGTRLTVV.

The sample holds a few counts of this clonotype. The genes are TRBV10-2 and TRBJ2-1, with no clear D. This CDR3 spans 13 amino acids. CDR1 and CDR2 from the germline V gene are WSHSY and SAAADI. Trimming pared 8 bases from V and 10 bases from J, leaving 18 bases between. The CDR3 coding sequence is TGCGCCAGCGCCCAGTCAATGGGTCTAGAGCAGTTCTTC. Encoded protein: CASAQSMGLEQFF.

This clonotype was observed a few times. The V and J genes are TRBV18 and TRBJ2-1; TRBD2 aligns across 8 bases. Per germline, CDR1 KGHSH and CDR2 LQKENI. With V trimmed by 5 bases and J by 4 bases, 7 bases remained unmatched. This CDR3 spans 15 amino acids. The CDR3 here is CASSSGAGGYNEQFF. The CDR3 bases are TGTGCCAGCTCAAGTGGCGCGGGGGGATACAATGAGCAGTTCTTC.

This clonotype came up many times. The V call is TRBV29-1, the J call TRBJ1-2; no definite D call. CDR3 length equals 12 residues. From germline, CDR1 is SQVTM and CDR2 ANQGSEA. Trimming shortened V by 0 bases and J by 4 bases, and 6 bases separated the two germline ends. The CDR3 region has the DNA TGCAGCGTTGAAGACAGTACCTATGGCTACACCTTC. Encoded protein: CSVEDSTYGYTF.

The chain employs TRBV7-9 and TRBJ1-5; perhaps TRBD1 as D (5 bases). Trimming removed 5 bases at V and 0 bases at J, with 8 bases between. Germline V lookup: CDR1 SEHNR, CDR2 FQNEAQ (reference sequence). This CDR3 has 14 residues. DNA for the CDR3: TGTGCCAGCAGCCTACAGGATAGCAATCAGCCCCAGCATTTT. Translated: CASSLQDSNQPQHF. The whole variable domain, filled in from reference TRBV7-9 and TRBJ1-5, reads DTGVSQNPRHKITKRGQNVTFRCDPISEHNRLYWYRQTLGQGPEFLTYFQNEAQLEKSRLLSDRFSAERPKGSFSTLEIQRTEQGDSAMYLCASSLQDSNQPQHFGDGTRLSIL.

The table lists this clonotype with many counts. J is TRBJ1-1 and V is TRBV28; D gene unclear. The CDR3 consists of 16 residues. The V end was cut by 4 bases, the J end by 1 base, with 16 bases between. Looked up from germline, CDR1 is MDHEN and CDR2 is SYDVKM. This CDR3 reads CASSYGRALKNTEAFF. CDR3 sequence (DNA): TGTGCCAGCAGTTACGGACGAGCTTTAAAGAACACTGAAGCTTTCTTT.

This clonotype has more than one count but fewer than ten. The chain couples TRBV5-1 to TRBJ1-5, with D hard to call. CDR1 and CDR2 (germline): SGHRS, YFSETQ. V was cut by 0 bases and J by 4 bases, with 17 bases left in between. There are 17 residues in the CDR3. CDR3 DNA: TGCGCCAGCAGCTTGGTTCCCCAGAACGAAGGAAATCAGCCCCAGCATTTT. Translating gives CASSLVPQNEGNQPQHF.

The V gene is TRBV10-3, the J gene TRBJ2-3, with 8 positions matching TRBD1. Trimming at V came to 9 bases and at J to 4 bases, leaving 15 bases not matched to a gene. The germline gives CDR1 ENHRY, CDR2 SYGVKD. This CDR3 is built from 16 residues. CDR3 sequence (DNA): TGTGCCATGGGCCAGCGACAGGGGTATATCGCAGATACGCAGTATTTT. Translation: CAMGQRQGYIADTQYF.

This clonotype was seen a few times. J is TRBJ1-2 and V is TRBV12-3 or TRBV12-4, with TRBD1 matching 7 bases. The ends lost 8 bases at V and 5 bases at J; junction bases unmatched: 11. The CDR3 is 14 residues long. CDR3 bases: TGTGCCAGCTCTATGGGAGGGGGCGCATATGGCTACACCTTC. It codes for CASSMGGGAYGYTF.